These T cell receptor beta chains were read from a single sample in a study of blood T cell repertoires in COVID-19. Only in-frame clones appear in the TCRdb table, and some are missing; sequencing was by immunoSEQ multiplex PCR. The sample carries about 370,000 clones, around 90% recorded once. The sequenced sample consisted of peripheral blood. These TCRs come from a man aged 18 to 35 with active or convalescent COVID-19. CDR3s leave out the opening cysteine and the closing phenylalanine or tryptophan. A D gene is named only where the DNA matches it firmly.

>TRBV5-1|.
ASSIQGSQPQH
>TRBV7-2|.
ASSLFSGRALSHEKLF
>TRBV27|TRBD1
ASSFRRQGAVAYNEQF
>TRBV6-5|.
ASSQVGSNEQF
>TRBV11-2|TRBD1
ASRHDRGYEQY
>TRBV18|TRBD1
ASSPGTGDTEAF
>TRBV5-1|.
ASSLIGGGYGYT
>TRBV4-2|.
ASSLITDDIYEQY
>TRBV12-3/TRBV12-4|.
ASIYRPRAF
>TRBV5-6|.
ASSFIANYGYT
>TRBV29-1|TRBD1
SVEDGQGQPQH
>TRBV27|TRBD2
ASSSGTSPYEQY
>TRBV10-3|TRBD2
AISDNPQLTSDPPDTQY
>TRBV28|.
ASSFGNEKLF
>TRBV25-1|.
ASSEYKGGGEQY
>TRBV19|.
ASRRAGGGEQY
>TRBV5-4|TRBD2
ASSLRLLAGGPGSTDTQY
>TRBV5-1|TRBD1
ASSLVGTGMNTGELF
>TRBV28|.
ASLPGDPNNYGYT
>TRBV5-6|.
ASSGFGTGSREKLF
>TRBV5-3|TRBD1
ARSLAGTG
>TRBV28|.
ASSFPGEQGY
>TRBV7-9|TRBD1
ASSPQPTGASYGYT
>TRBV28|.
ASTERGNEQF
>TRBV19|.
ASSIAGGKGQPQH
>TRBV19|TRBD1
ASSIRGDRGRNYGYT
>TRBV7-2|.
ASSLLGGYYGYT
>TRBV28|.
ASSFALSGYRDEQY
>TRBV6-5|.
ASSRQDSGNTIY
>TRBV7-2|.
ASSLGVRLNTEAF
>TRBV7-2|TRBD2
ASSLSSTSGSSYEQY
>TRBV5-1|TRBD1
ASSSGQGQDTQY
>TRBV7-6|.
ASSPEVASSYEQY
>TRBV27|.
ASSLKQNTEAF
>TRBV24-1|TRBD1
ATSERTGGIGYEQY
>TRBV27|TRBD2
ASRASGRALNTQY
>TRBV14|TRBD1
ASSAGQGAGYGYT
>TRBV9|TRBD2
ASSVPLAGGNTGELF
>TRBV6-5|.
ASGQGRTQY
>TRBV10-3|TRBD2
AISALGRTSGSLETQY
>TRBV5-3|.
ARRPTAQSSYEQY
>TRBV24-1|.
ATSVAGNQPQH
>TRBV19|.
ASSMWSFSEAF